The entry that follows covers one T cell receptor (beta chain) sequence. Its specificity is unknown. Sequencing used immunoSEQ multiplex PCR; TCRdb keeps in-frame clones, though not all of them. The sample includes 380,000 or so clones, 85% to 90% seen only once; the top ten take roughly 5%. Treatment indicated: roughly 18 received Ad26.COV2.S at low or high dose, single or two shots; roughly five received placebo; per-sample allocation not given. The investigators took samples on day 63 after the first vaccine or placebo injection. This sample was taken from a study of Ad26.COV2.S vaccination and SARS-CoV-2 variants. Across the study: Recipients of Ad26.COV2.S got it intramuscularly, once or twice 56 days apart. The study's findings and limits: People given the vaccine had a wider spike-specific TCR breadth than placebo recipients did.

V gave up 8 bases and J gave up 0 bases; unmatched junction bases: 1. The V gene's germline CDR1 is SGHTA and CDR2 FQGNSA. The CDR3 is made up of 14 amino acids. The source of this sequence is a person between 18 and 65 years old who received the Ad26.COV2.S COVID-19 vaccine or a placebo. The input for sequencing was peripheral blood, taken in a trial of Ad26.COV2.S vaccine versus placebo. The V call is TRBV7-2, the J call TRBJ2-2; 9 bases are shared with TRBD1. The CDR3 region has the DNA TGTGCCAGCCGACAGGGGGCGAACACCGGGGAGCTGTTTTTT. This sequence encodes CASRQGANTGELFF.